The sequence of this T cell receptor beta chain was determined in a study of human T cells and chemical hapten exposure (dated by TCRdb to the early 2020s). In terms of the full investigation: For sensitization, 2% DPC in acetone was applied to an approximately 2 cm by approximately 2 cm area of upper inner arm skin. Patients additionally received weekly therapeutic DPC doses to the scalp throughout the approximately 24-week study period. Patch testing was performed on the upper back with Finn chambers containing 0.01% DPC, and the patch tests were scored after 6 days according to International Contact Dermatitis Research Group standards. Most of the patients in the cohort were female, and the cohort covered alopecia areata with under or over 50% scalp involvement, alopecia totalis and alopecia universalis. Libraries were pooled for sequencing, and per-sample TCR yields varied mainly because of small differences in library volumes within the pool. In alopecia patients, the study followed how the peripheral blood TCR repertoire changed in vivo over primary and secondary sensitization to diphenylcyclopropenone (DPC), a hapten. Blood was sampled from patients pre-sensitization (week 0) and at 2, 6 and about 24 weeks after DPC sensitization. Nearly 30 alopecia patients gave blood for TCR sequencing at one to four time points (pre-sensitization, 2, 6 and 24 weeks).

The trim is 3 bases for V and 9 bases for J, with a gap of 15 bases between the germline ends. Taken from cysteine to phenylalanine, the CDR3 has 14 residues. The entry retains the CDR3 DNA only, 42 bases that are in frame from base 1. According to the germline V gene, CDR1 reads MNHEY and CDR2 reads SVGEGT. The time point label of this sample denotes: patch test 1, 2 weeks after DPC sensitization. The sample's treatment or condition label is to be understood as: therapeutic diphenylcyclopropenone sensitization with weekly scalp DPC. Blood at each patch-test visit was drawn before the patch test was applied. To be eligible, patients had to be aged 18 to 70, diagnosed with alopecia and judged suitable for DPC therapy, while pregnant patients were excluded. Total RNA was extracted from unfractionated whole blood collected in Tempus Blood RNA tubes. Summary of the overall study and its limitations: Because all patients had alopecia, a presumed autoimmune disease, the immune response of the patients might differ from that of healthy individuals. No change with DPC sensitization was found in the number of TCRs above 1 in 1000 frequency, and no evidence of global repertoire structure alterations was found. The number of PT1 expanded TCRs positively correlated with patch test score, significant at thresholds 8, 16 and 32 but not 4. Repeated subsampling changed both the strength of the expansion versus patch-test correlation and the threshold at which that correlation became significant. Expanded TCRs formed significantly more large CDR3 similarity clusters than pre-sensitization or healthy control sets, consistent with antigen-driven responses.

Library preparation was by RACE. Instrument on record: NextSeq 500. During library preparation, unique molecular identifiers were attached to individual cDNA molecules so that TCRs could be counted quantitatively and reproducibly. For every blood RNA sample, sequencing covered both the TCR alpha and TCR beta chains. The authors' analysis ran thus. A median of roughly 99,000 TCRs per sample was observed, with a range of roughly 23,224 to 700,000. The Decombinator software suite was used to annotate V, J and CDR3 in the TCR reads. Every sample was subsampled to the same number of TCRs (28,000) for the PS versus PT1 abundance plots. TCRs were defined as expanded if absent before sensitization and observed at least eight times at the 2-week time point. The public reads were reprocessed in TCRdb via fastp at Q25 and MiXCR, keeping in-frame beta chains. Entries are consolidated by CDR3 protein sequence, retaining the most common genes and DNA. The V and J calls were determined by TCRdb, not by the authors. The sample contains about 380,000 distinct CDR3 sequences, approximately 5.1% of them found a single time. The ten largest clones add up to around 2% of the sample.

On this clonotype: Its antigen remains unidentified. Base qualities are not provided; no much larger clone lies one nucleotide away.

The V and J genes are TRBV6-2 or TRBV6-3 and TRBJ2-1; TRBD2 could be the D gene, as 6 bases match. This specimen consisted of whole blood, obtained in connection with sensitization to the hapten diphenylcyclopropenone (DPC). This TCR came from a woman aged 45-60 years with alopecia areata. Some clones in this sample may be carry-over from other donors' samples. The nucleotide sequence is TGTGCCAGCAGTTATCGGGGGAGGTTAGTTGAGCAGTTCTTC. It translates to CASSYRGRLVEQFF.